This TCR beta chain is from a study of tumor-infiltrating lymphocytes in primary liver carcinoma. Overall study context: About 3.65 to 8 million productive TCRbeta reads were obtained from the samples, with similar numbers across tissue types.

Broader study findings: A significantly higher top-250-clone fraction was found in tumors than in blood (p = 0.039). Compared with tumor region pairs, tumor-adjacent and tumor-blood pairs overlapped less.

This CDR3 region has 17 residues. From germline, CDR1 is MGHRA and CDR2 YSYEKL. Synthesis of TCR beta cDNA was carried out from 500 ng total RNA with a constant-region primer. The TCR beta library was amplified through three nested multiplex PCR rounds in a modified ARM-PCR procedure. The study ran its first two PCR rounds for roughly 10 cycles each, using TRBV1-TRBV30 forward primers and a C-beta reverse primer. TCRdb called the multiplex PCR reads again in MiXCR, with one record for every CDR3 protein. Of around 100,000 distinct CDR3 sequences detected, about three quarters appear once; the ten largest clones hold over 7.5%. A word on this clonotype: Its specificity is unknown.

Scientists recovered RNA and DNA together from around 20-30 mg of unsorted bulk tissue. What was sequenced was liver tumor tissue from sampling region 5. Subset meaning: tumor region T5, tumor centre. The receptor was isolated from a woman in her sixties or seventies with primary liver carcinoma and hepatitis B virus infection. The chain has TRBV4-1 and TRBJ2-1; 10 bases line up with TRBD2. The CDR3 sequence is CDISQPKLAGNINEQFF. The CDR3 DNA reads as TGCGACATCAGCCAACCCAAACTAGCGGGGAATATTAATGAGCAGTTCTTC.